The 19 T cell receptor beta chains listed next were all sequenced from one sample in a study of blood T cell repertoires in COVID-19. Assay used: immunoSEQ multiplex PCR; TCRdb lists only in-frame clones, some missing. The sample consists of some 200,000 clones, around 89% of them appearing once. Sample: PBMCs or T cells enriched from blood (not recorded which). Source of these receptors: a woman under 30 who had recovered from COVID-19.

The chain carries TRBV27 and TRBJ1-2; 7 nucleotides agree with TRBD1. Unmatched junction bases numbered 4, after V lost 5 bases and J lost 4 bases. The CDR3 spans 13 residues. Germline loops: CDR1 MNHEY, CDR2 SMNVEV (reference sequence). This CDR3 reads CASSRDRIYGYTF. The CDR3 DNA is TGTGCCAGCAGTCGGGACAGAATCTATGGCTACACCTTC.

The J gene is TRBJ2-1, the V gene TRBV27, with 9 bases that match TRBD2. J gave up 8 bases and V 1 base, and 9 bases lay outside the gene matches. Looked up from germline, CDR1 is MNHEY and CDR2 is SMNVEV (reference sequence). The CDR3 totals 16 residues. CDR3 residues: CASSLFAGGPWDEQFF. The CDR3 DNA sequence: TGTGCCAGCAGTTTATTCGCGGGGGGGCCTTGGGATGAGCAGTTCTTC.

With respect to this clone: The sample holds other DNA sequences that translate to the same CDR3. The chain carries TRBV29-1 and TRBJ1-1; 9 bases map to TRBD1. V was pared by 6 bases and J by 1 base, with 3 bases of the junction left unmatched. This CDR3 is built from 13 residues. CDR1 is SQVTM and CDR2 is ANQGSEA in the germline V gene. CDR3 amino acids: CSVAQGANTEAFF. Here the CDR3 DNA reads TGCAGCGTGGCACAGGGGGCGAACACTGAAGCTTTCTTT.

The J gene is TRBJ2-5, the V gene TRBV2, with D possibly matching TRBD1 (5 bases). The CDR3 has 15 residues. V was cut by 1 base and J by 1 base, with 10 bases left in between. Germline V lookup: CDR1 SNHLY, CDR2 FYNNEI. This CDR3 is CASSEVGQGQETQYF. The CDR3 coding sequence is TGTGCCAGCAGTGAAGTGGGGCAGGGCCAAGAGACCCAGTACTTC. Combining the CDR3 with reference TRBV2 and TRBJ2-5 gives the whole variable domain EPEVTQTPSHQVTQMGQEVILRCVPISNHLYFYWYRQILGQKVEFLVSFYNNEISEKSEIFDDQFSVERPDGSNFTLKIRSTKLEDSAMYFCASSEVGQGQETQYFGPGTRLLVL.

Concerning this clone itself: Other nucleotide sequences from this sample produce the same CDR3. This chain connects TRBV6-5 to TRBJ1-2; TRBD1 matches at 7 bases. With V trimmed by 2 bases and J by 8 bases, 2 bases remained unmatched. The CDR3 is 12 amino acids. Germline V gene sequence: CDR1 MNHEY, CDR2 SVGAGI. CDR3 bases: TGTGCCAGCAGTTACGCAGGGGGAGGCTACACCTTC. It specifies CASSYAGGGYTF.

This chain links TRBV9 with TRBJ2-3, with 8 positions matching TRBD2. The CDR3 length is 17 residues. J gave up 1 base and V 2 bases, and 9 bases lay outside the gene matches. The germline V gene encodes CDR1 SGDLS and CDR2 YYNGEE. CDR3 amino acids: CASSVQGRGGGTDTQYF. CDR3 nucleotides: TGTGCCAGCAGCGTCCAGGGACGGGGGGGAGGCACAGATACGCAGTATTTT.

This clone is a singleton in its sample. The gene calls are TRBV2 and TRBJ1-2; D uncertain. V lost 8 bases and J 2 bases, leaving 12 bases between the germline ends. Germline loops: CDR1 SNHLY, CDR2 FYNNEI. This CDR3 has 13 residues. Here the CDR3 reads CASLTERNYGYTF. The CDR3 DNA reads TGTGCCAGCCTCACCGAGCGGAACTATGGCTACACCTTC.

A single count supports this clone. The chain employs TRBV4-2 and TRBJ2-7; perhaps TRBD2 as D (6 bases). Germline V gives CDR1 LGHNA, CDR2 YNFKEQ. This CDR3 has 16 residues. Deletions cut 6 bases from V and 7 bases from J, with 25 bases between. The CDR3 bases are TGTGCCAGCAGTCAGGCGTATGCGGGGACGACCGGGGAGCAGTACTTC. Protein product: CASSQAYAGTTGEQYF.

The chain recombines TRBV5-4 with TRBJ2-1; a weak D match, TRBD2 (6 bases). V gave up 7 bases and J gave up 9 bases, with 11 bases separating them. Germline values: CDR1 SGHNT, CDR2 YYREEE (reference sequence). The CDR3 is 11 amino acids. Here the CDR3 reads CASLAGTEQFF. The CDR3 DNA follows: TGTGCCAGCCTCGCGGGGACTGAGCAGTTCTTC.

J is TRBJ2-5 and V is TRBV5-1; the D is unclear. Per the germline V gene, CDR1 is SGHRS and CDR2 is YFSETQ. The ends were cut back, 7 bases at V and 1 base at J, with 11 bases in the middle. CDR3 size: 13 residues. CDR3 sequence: CASQSGSQETQYF. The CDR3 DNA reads TGCGCCAGCCAGTCAGGCAGCCAAGAGACCCAGTACTTC.

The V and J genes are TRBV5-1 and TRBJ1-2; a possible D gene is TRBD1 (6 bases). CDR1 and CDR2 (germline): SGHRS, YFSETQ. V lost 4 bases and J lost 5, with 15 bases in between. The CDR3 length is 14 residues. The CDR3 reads CASSPSTGSYGYTF. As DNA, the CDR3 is TGCGCCAGCAGCCCTTCGACAGGATCTTATGGCTACACCTTC. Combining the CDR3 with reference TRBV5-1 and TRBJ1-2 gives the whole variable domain KAGVTQTPRYLIKTRGQQVTLSCSPISGHRSVSWYQQTPGQGLQFLFEYFSETQRNKGNFPGRFSGRQFSNSRSEMNVSTLELGDSALYLCASSPSTGSYGYTFGSGTRLTVV.

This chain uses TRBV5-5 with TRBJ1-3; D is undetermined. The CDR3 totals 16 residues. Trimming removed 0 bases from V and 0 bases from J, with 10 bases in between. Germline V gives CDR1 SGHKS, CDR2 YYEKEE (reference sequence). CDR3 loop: CASSLELFSSGNTIYF. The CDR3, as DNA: TGTGCCAGCAGCTTGGAACTGTTTAGCTCTGGAAACACCATATATTTT. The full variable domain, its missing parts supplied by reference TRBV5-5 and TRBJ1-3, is DAGVTQSPTHLIKTRGQQVTLRCSPISGHKSVSWYQQVLGQGPQFIFQYYEKEERGRGNFPDRFSARQFPNYSSELNVNALLLGDSALYLCASSLELFSSGNTIYFGEGSWLTVV.

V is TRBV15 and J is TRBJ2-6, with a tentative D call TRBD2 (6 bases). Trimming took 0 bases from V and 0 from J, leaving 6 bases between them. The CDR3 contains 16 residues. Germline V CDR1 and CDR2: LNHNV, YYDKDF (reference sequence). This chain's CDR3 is CATSRDGSSGANVLTF. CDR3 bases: TGTGCCACCAGCAGAGACGGGAGCTCTGGGGCCAACGTCCTGACTTTC.

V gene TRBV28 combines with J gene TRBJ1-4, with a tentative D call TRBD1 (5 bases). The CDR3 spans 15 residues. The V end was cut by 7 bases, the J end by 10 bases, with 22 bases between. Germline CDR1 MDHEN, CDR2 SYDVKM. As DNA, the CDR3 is TGTGCCAGCAACCTCAAGGACACCGGCCGTGGAAAACTGTTTTTT. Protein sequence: CASNLKDTGRGKLFF.

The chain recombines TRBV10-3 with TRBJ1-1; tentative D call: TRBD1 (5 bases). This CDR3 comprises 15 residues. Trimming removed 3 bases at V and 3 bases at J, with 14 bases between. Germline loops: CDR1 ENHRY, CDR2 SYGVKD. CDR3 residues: CAISDGFWGDTEAFF. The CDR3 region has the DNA TGTGCCATCAGTGATGGTTTTTGGGGGGACACTGAAGCTTTCTTT.

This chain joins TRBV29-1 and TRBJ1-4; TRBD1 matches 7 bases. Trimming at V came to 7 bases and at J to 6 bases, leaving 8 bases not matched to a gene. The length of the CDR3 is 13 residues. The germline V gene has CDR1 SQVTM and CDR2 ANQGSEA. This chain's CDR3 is CSASTGWDEKLFF. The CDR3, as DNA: TGCAGCGCCTCGACAGGGTGGGATGAAAAACTGTTTTTT. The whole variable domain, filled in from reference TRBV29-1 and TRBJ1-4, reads SAVISQKPSRDICQRGTSLTIQCQVDSQVTMMFWYRQQPGQSLTLIATANQGSEATYESGFVIDKFPISRPNLTFSTLTVSNMSPEDSSIYLCSASTGWDEKLFFGSGTQLSVL.

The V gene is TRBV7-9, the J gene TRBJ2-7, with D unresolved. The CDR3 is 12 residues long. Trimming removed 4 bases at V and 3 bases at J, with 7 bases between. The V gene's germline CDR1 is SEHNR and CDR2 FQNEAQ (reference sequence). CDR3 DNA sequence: TGTGCCAGCAGCTCTCTTTTCTACGAGCAGTACTTC. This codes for CASSSLFYEQYF.

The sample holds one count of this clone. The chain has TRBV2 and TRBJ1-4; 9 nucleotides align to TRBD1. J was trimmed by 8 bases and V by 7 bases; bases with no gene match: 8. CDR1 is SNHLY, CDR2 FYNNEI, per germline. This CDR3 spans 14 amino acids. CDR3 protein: CASNSQGAREKLFF. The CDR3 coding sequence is TGTGCCAGCAACTCACAGGGGGCGAGAGAAAAACTGTTTTTT.

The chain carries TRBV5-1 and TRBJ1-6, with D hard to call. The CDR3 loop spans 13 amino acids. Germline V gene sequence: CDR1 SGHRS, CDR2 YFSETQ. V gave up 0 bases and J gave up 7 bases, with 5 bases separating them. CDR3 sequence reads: CASSLDGNSPLHF. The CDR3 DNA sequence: TGCGCCAGCAGCTTGGATGGCAATTCACCCCTCCACTTT.